The subject of this entry is one T cell receptor beta chain. The antigen is undetermined. Produced via immunoSEQ multiplex PCR; TCRdb's table is partial and in-frame only. The sample lists around 96,000 clones; approximately 91% were seen once. These data belong to a study of T cell responses to AZD1222 COVID-19 vaccine. Study-level findings and limits: Within unmutated variant regions lay the reported targets of nearly half of spike-specific TCRs.

CDR3 size: 14 residues. V lost 6 bases to trimming and J lost 2 bases; unmatched junction nucleotides: 3. CDR1 is LNHDA, CDR2 SQIVND, per germline (reference sequence). The clonotype was recovered from an adult in good health. The rearrangement joins TRBV19 to TRBJ1-3; 8 nucleotides match TRBD1. The specimen comprised peripheral blood, sampled on day 0 of AZD1222 vaccination. The CDR3 DNA is TGTGCCAGTAGGCCGACAGGGGCTGGAAACACCATATATTTT. This encodes CASRPTGAGNTIYF.